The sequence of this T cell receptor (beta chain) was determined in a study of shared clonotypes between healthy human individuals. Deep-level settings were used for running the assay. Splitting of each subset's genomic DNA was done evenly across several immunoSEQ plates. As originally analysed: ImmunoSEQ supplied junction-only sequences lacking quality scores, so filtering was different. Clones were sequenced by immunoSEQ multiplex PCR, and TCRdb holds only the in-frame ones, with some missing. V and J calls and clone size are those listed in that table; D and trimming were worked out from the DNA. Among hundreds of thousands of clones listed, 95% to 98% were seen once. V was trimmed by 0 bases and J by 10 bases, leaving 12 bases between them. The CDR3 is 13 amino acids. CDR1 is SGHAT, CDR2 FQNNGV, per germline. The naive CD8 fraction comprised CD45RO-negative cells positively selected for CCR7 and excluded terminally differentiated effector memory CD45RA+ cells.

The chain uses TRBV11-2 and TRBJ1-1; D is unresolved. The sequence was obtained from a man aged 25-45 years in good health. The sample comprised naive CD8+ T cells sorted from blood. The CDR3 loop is CASSLDSQIVAFF. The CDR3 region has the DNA TGTGCCAGCAGCTTAGATTCCCAAATCGTAGCTTTCTTT. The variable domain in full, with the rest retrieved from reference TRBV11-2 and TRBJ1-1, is EAGVAQSPRYKIIEKRQSVAFWCNPISGHATLYWYQQILGQGPKLLIQFQNNGVVDDSQLPKDRFSAERLKGVDSTLKIQPAKLEDSAVYLCASSLDSQIVAFFGQGTRLTVV.